A selection of T cell receptor beta chains follows, all from one sample in a study of cytomegalovirus exposure and HLA in healthy donors. The protocol was immunoSEQ multiplex PCR, while the TCRdb copy is restricted to in-frame clones and leaves out a portion. The sample consists of around 100,000 clones, about 81% of them appearing once. The sample taken for sequencing was PBMCs. The receptors shown here come from a man younger than 35 in good health and CMV-seronegative. Each CDR3 is given with its conserved first and last residue. Each record gives: CDR3 protein, CDR3 DNA, D gene, V gene, J gene, clone size. The D gene is left open where the match is weak. Size values are once, few and many counts, or a class for expanded clones, and some rows have none.

CDR3: CASSLGGPSYEQYF
DNA: TGTGCCAGCAGCTTAGGGGGGCCATCCTACGAGCAGTACTTC
D: NA
V: TRBV7-9
J: TRBJ2-7
size: few

CDR3: CASGLDADQPQHF
DNA: TGTGCTAGTGGTTTGGATGCGGATCAGCCCCAGCATTTT
D: NA
V: TRBV12-5
J: TRBJ1-5
size: NA

CDR3: CASSVNDGTGGTYEQYF
DNA: TGTGCCAGCAGCGTGAACGATGGGACAGGGGGAACCTACGAGCAGTACTTC
D: TRBD1
V: TRBV9
J: TRBJ2-7
size: NA

CDR3: CASSLEKQGAFSGANVLTF
DNA: TGTGCCAGCAGCTTAGAGAAACAGGGGGCCTTCTCTGGGGCCAACGTCCTGACTTTC
D: TRBD1
V: TRBV11-1
J: TRBJ2-6
size: NA

CDR3: CASSSFRLPDTQYF
DNA: TGTGCCAGCAGTTCATTCCGGTTGCCGGATACGCAGTATTTT
D: NA
V: TRBV27
J: TRBJ2-3
size: NA

CDR3: CSVESSSRSYEQFF
DNA: TGCAGCGTTGAGAGTTCTAGTAGGAGCTATGAGCAGTTCTTC
D: NA
V: TRBV29-1
J: TRBJ2-1
size: NA

CDR3: CASSILAGETQYF
DNA: TGTGCCAGTAGTATATTGGCAGGGGAGACCCAGTACTTC
D: NA
V: TRBV19
J: TRBJ2-5
size: NA

CDR3: CASSLVSINEQYF
DNA: TGCGCCAGCAGCTTGGTGTCTATAAACGAGCAGTACTTC
D: NA
V: TRBV5-1
J: TRBJ2-7
size: once

CDR3: CASSQGLAGVTDTQYF
DNA: TGTGCCAGCAGTCAGGGACTAGCGGGAGTTACAGATACGCAGTATTTT
D: TRBD2
V: TRBV27
J: TRBJ2-3
size: NA

CDR3: CASSISNSGNTIYF
DNA: TGTGCCAGTAGTATATCCAACTCTGGAAACACCATATATTTT
D: NA
V: TRBV19
J: TRBJ1-3
size: NA

CDR3: CASSGSGRGSDTQYF
DNA: TGTGCCAGCAGCGGAAGCGGGAGAGGGTCAGATACGCAGTATTTT
D: TRBD2
V: TRBV7-9
J: TRBJ2-3
size: NA

CDR3: CASTPQQGVPYGYTF
DNA: TGTGCCAGCACGCCGCAACAGGGGGTTCCCTATGGCTACACCTTC
D: TRBD1
V: TRBV2
J: TRBJ1-2
size: once

CDR3: CASSYSGLAGEREQFF
DNA: TGTGCCAGCAGTTACTCTGGGCTAGCGGGAGAAAGGGAGCAGTTCTTC
D: TRBD2
V: TRBV6-5
J: TRBJ2-1
size: few

CDR3: CSVPVGQGSYNEQFF
DNA: TGCAGCGTCCCAGTGGGCCAGGGATCTTACAATGAGCAGTTCTTC
D: NA
V: TRBV29-1
J: TRBJ2-1
size: NA

CDR3: CASSYTLSNRESQHF
DNA: TGTGCCAGCAGTTATACCTTGTCGAACAGGGAGTCCCAGCATTTT
D: NA
V: TRBV6-5
J: TRBJ1-5
size: NA

CDR3: CASSNLTPARGPYEQYF
DNA: TGTGCCAGCAGCAACTTAACCCCGGCCAGGGGGCCATACGAGCAGTACTTC
D: TRBD1
V: TRBV28
J: TRBJ2-7
size: NA

CDR3: CASSYSGGAWNTEAFF
DNA: TGTGCCAGCAGTTACTCGGGGGGGGCTTGGAACACTGAAGCTTTCTTT
D: NA
V: TRBV6-5
J: TRBJ1-1
size: NA

CDR3: CASSSGGFAAQETQYF
DNA: TGCGCCAGCAGCTCGGGTGGGTTTGCCGCCCAAGAGACCCAGTACTTC
D: NA
V: TRBV5-1
J: TRBJ2-5
size: NA

CDR3: CASSFGLSNTGELFF
DNA: TGTGCCAGCAGCTTTGGGCTCTCGAACACCGGGGAGCTGTTTTTT
D: NA
V: TRBV7-9
J: TRBJ2-2
size: NA

CDR3: CASSGGMGGRQETQYF
DNA: TGTGCCAGCAGCGGAGGCATGGGGGGAAGGCAAGAGACCCAGTACTTC
D: NA
V: TRBV9
J: TRBJ2-5
size: NA

CDR3: CSVAGGAGDGDTF
DNA: NA
D: NA
V: TRBV29-1
J: TRBJ1-2
size: NA

CDR3: CAWTAGNQPQHF
DNA: TGTGCCTGGACCGCAGGGAATCAGCCCCAGCATTTT
D: NA
V: TRBV30
J: TRBJ1-5
size: NA

CDR3: CASSLGLAGSGTDTQYF
DNA: TGTGCCAGCAGCCTCGGACTAGCGGGATCTGGCACAGATACGCAGTATTTT
D: TRBD2
V: TRBV9
J: TRBJ2-3
size: NA

CDR3: CASSLRAGGAYEQYF
DNA: TGTGCCAGCAGCTTACGAGCGGGAGGGGCCTACGAGCAGTACTTC
D: TRBD2
V: TRBV7-8
J: TRBJ2-7
size: NA

CDR3: CASSLRSHTGELFF
DNA: TGCGCCAGCAGCTTACGGTCTCACACCGGGGAGCTGTTTTTT
D: NA
V: TRBV5-1
J: TRBJ2-2
size: NA

CDR3: CASTSKREVYNEQFF
DNA: TGTGCCAGCACCTCTAAGCGGGAGGTATACAATGAGCAGTTCTTC
D: TRBD2
V: TRBV5-4
J: TRBJ2-1
size: NA

CDR3: CASSLGSPVGQPQHF
DNA: TGTGCCAGCAGTTTGGGTAGTCCGGTGGGCCAGCCCCAGCATTTT
D: NA
V: TRBV27
J: TRBJ1-5
size: NA

CDR3: CASSNTGAGSNQPQHF
DNA: TGCGCCAGCAGTAATACAGGGGCGGGTAGCAATCAGCCCCAGCATTTT
D: TRBD1
V: TRBV4-1
J: TRBJ1-5
size: NA

CDR3: CASRPLLARTDTQYF
DNA: TGCGCCAGCAGACCACTACTAGCGCGCACAGATACGCAGTATTTT
D: TRBD2
V: TRBV5-1
J: TRBJ2-3
size: NA

CDR3: CASSLDPQGNTQYF
DNA: TGCGCCAGCAGCTTGGATCCCCAGGGAAATACGCAGTATTTT
D: NA
V: TRBV5-1
J: TRBJ2-3
size: NA

CDR3: CASSRTGQNLGGYTF
DNA: TGTGCCAGCAGCCGCACGGGACAGAATCTTGGTGGCTACACCTTC
D: TRBD1
V: TRBV5-6
J: TRBJ1-2
size: NA

CDR3: CASSSRRLAGGNTDTQYF
DNA: TGTGCCAGCAGCTCGAGGAGACTAGCGGGAGGGAATACAGATACGCAGTATTTT
D: TRBD2
V: TRBV7-9
J: TRBJ2-3
size: NA

CDR3: CASSPRTGGLGTEAFF
DNA: TGTGCCAGCAGCCCCAGGACAGGGGGATTAGGAACTGAAGCTTTCTTT
D: TRBD1
V: TRBV9
J: TRBJ1-1
size: NA